These 27 T cell receptor beta chains came from one sample sequenced in a study of shared clonotypes between healthy human individuals. Data came from immunoSEQ multiplex PCR; TCRdb stores just in-frame clones and leaves some out. Of a few million clones listed, 90% to 95% are singletons. CD45RO-negative cells were positively selected for CCR7, leaving out terminally differentiated effector memory CD45RA+ cells. The sample taken for sequencing was naive CD8+ T cells from PBMCs. Receptor source: a man between 18 and 29 years old in good health. Some clones in this sample may be carry-over from other donors' samples.

The J gene is TRBJ2-1, the V gene TRBV27; TRBD2 matches 10 bases. Trimming took 3 bases from V and 4 from J; bases not matched to a gene: 6. The CDR3 is made up of 16 amino acids. Germline V lookup: CDR1 MNHEY, CDR2 SMNVEV (reference sequence). CDR3 bases: TGTGCCAGCAGTTTGTTCGGGACTAGCGAGTACAATGAGCAGTTCTTC. It yields the protein CASSLFGTSEYNEQFF.

V usage is TRBV4-1 and J usage is TRBJ2-7, with 12 bases matching TRBD2. Losses at the gene ends were 4 bases for V and 3 bases for J; bases not matched to a gene: 10. Germline values: CDR1 MGHRA, CDR2 YSYEKL. The length of the CDR3 is 17 residues. The CDR3 loop is CASSLKGLAGTLYEQYF. CDR3 nucleotide sequence: TGCGCCAGCAGCCTCAAAGGACTAGCGGGAACCCTCTACGAGCAGTACTTC.

Only one count was recorded for this clone. V usage is TRBV5-4 and J usage is TRBJ1-1, with TRBD1 identical over 9 bases. Per germline, CDR1 SGHNT and CDR2 YYREEE (reference sequence). J lost 1 base, V lost 4 bases, and 5 bases had no gene match. The CDR3 sequence is 15 residues long. The DNA for the CDR3 is TGTGCCAGCAGCATGGACAGGGGTTCGAACACTGAAGCTTTCTTT. Translation gives CASSMDRGSNTEAFF.

The V gene is TRBV11-3, the J gene TRBJ2-1; D may be TRBD2 (5 bases). Looked up from germline, CDR1 is SGHNT and CDR2 is YENEEA. The V end lost 5 bases, the J end lost 6 bases, and 17 bases lay between the germline ends. CDR3 length: 15 amino acids. Written as DNA, the CDR3 is TGTGCCAGCAGCACCTCGGACTCTAAAGGCAATGAGCAGTTCTTC. This encodes CASSTSDSKGNEQFF. Full variable domain (remainder filled in from reference TRBV11-3 and TRBJ2-1): EAGVVQSPRYKIIEKKQPVAFWCNPISGHNTLYWYLQNLGQGPELLIRYENEEAVDDSQLPKDRFSAERLKGVDSTLKIQPAELGDSAVYLCASSTSDSKGNEQFFGPGTRLTVL.

V gene TRBV19 combines with J gene TRBJ2-2; 7 positions agree with TRBD1. CDR3 size: 14 residues. The germline V gene has CDR1 LNHDA and CDR2 SQIVND (reference sequence). V lost 2 bases and J lost 6; bases outside the gene matches: 3. CDR3 loop: CASSIRGQAGELFF. As DNA, the CDR3 is TGTGCCAGTAGTATAAGGGGGCAGGCCGGGGAGCTGTTTTTT.

This clone was observed once. At the DNA level, this CDR3 is encoded by other sequences in the same sample as well. J is TRBJ2-3 and V is TRBV5-4, with D possibly matching TRBD2 (6 bases). V shed 1 base and J shed 4 bases, with 13 bases lying between them. The germline gives CDR1 SGHNT, CDR2 YYREEE (reference sequence). The CDR3 is made up of 15 amino acids. The CDR3 here is CASSLRGSPADTQYF. As DNA, the CDR3 is TGTGCCAGCAGCTTGCGGGGGAGTCCCGCAGATACGCAGTATTTT.

This chain links TRBV25-1 with TRBJ2-4; perhaps TRBD1 as D (6 bases). Germline V lookup: CDR1 MGHDK, CDR2 SYGVNS. This CDR3 region has 15 residues. Trimming cost V 1 base and J 11 bases, with 18 bases left between them. The DNA for the CDR3 is TGTGCCAGCAGTGAATCGGGGACACCGTCTTGGCTTCAGTACTTC. Protein product: CASSESGTPSWLQYF.

The chain couples TRBV27 to TRBJ2-7; 14 bases are a match to TRBD2. The J segment lost 13 bases and the V segment lost 0 bases, leaving 5 bases of the junction unmatched. CDR3 length: 14 amino acids. The germline V gene has CDR1 MNHEY and CDR2 SMNVEV (reference sequence). CDR3 loop: CASSLSRLAGGPYF. In nucleotides, the CDR3 is TGTGCCAGCAGTTTATCTAGACTAGCGGGGGGGCCCTACTTC.

The chain couples TRBV2 to TRBJ2-7, with D perhaps matching TRBD1 (5 bases). V lost 0 bases and J 6 bases, leaving 15 bases between the germline ends. Germline V gene data show CDR1 as SNHLY and CDR2 as FYNNEI. This CDR3 has 15 residues. In DNA, the CDR3 is TGTGCCAGCAGTGAAGCGCAAGGGGTGGCCCTCGAGCAGTACTTC. It encodes CASSEAQGVALEQYF.

The chain joins TRBV27 to TRBJ1-1; D is unclear. V was shortened by 5 bases and J by 3 bases, with 10 bases between the two germline ends. Germline values: CDR1 MNHEY, CDR2 SMNVEV (reference sequence). There are 13 residues in the CDR3. The CDR3 loop reads CASSAHGDTEAFF. CDR3 DNA sequence: TGTGCCAGCAGTGCCCACGGGGACACTGAAGCTTTCTTT.

This clone was observed a single time. V is TRBV9 and J is TRBJ2-1, with D perhaps matching TRBD1 or TRBD2 (5 bases each). Germline V gene data show CDR1 as SGDLS and CDR2 as YYNGEE. The CDR3 loop spans 12 amino acids. Trimming removed 3 bases from V and 15 bases from J, with 16 bases in between. DNA for the CDR3: TGTGCCAGCAGCGGTAACGGGGACGGTCGGTTCTTC. Its translation is CASSGNGDGRFF.

This clone was counted only a few times. The chain links TRBV4-1 to TRBJ1-1; D gene ambiguous. The CDR3 totals 15 residues. Trimming took 4 bases from V and 2 from J, leaving 14 bases between them. CDR1 MGHRA and CDR2 YSYEKL come from the germline V gene. The CDR3 loop is CASSPLRRLNTEAFF. CDR3 nucleotide sequence: TGCGCCAGCAGCCCTCTCCGTCGTCTTAACACTGAAGCTTTCTTT.

This chain uses TRBV9 with TRBJ2-6; a possible D gene is TRBD1 (6 bases). Germline-derived CDR1 and CDR2 are SGDLS and YYNGEE. The CDR3 has 15 residues. The V and J ends lost 3 bases and 4 bases respectively, with 11 bases between them. CDR3: CASSGGHGGANVLTF. The DNA of the CDR3 is TGTGCCAGCAGCGGGGGACACGGAGGGGCCAACGTCCTGACTTTC.

A remark on this clone: The sample carries other DNA sequences with the same CDR3. The chain is built from TRBV27 and TRBJ2-7; D is ambiguous. Germline V CDR1 and CDR2: MNHEY, SMNVEV (reference sequence). The CDR3 totals 12 residues. Trimming cost V 3 bases and J 5 bases, with 8 bases left between them. In DNA form, the CDR3 reads TGTGCCAGCAGTTTTTTGGGAAACGAGCAGTACTTC. It translates to CASSFLGNEQYF.

The rearrangement links TRBV7-9 to TRBJ1-1; no clear D. The CDR3 runs 15 residues. Per the germline V gene, CDR1 is SEHNR and CDR2 is FQNEAQ (reference sequence). Trimming cost V 1 base and J 1 base, with 10 bases left between them. The CDR3 is CASSLVEEPNTEAFF. CDR3 nucleotide sequence: TGTGCCAGCAGCTTAGTTGAGGAACCGAACACTGAAGCTTTCTTT.

The V and J genes are TRBV11-3 and TRBJ2-1; D unclear. CDR1 and CDR2 (germline): SGHNT, YENEEA. V was trimmed by 6 bases and J by 5 bases, leaving 11 bases between them. This CDR3 is built from 13 residues. The CDR3 is CASSGENNNEQFF. CDR3 DNA sequence: TGTGCCAGCAGTGGTGAGAACAACAATGAGCAGTTCTTC.

The chain employs TRBV7-9 and TRBJ1-2; D perhaps matches TRBD1 (6 bases). This CDR3 has 14 residues. V lost 5 bases to trimming and J lost 4 bases, with 14 bases between them. Germline V gives CDR1 SEHNR, CDR2 FQNEAQ (reference sequence). The CDR3 spells CASSITGTPYGYTF. The CDR3 DNA reads as TGTGCCAGCAGCATCACCGGGACACCCTATGGCTACACCTTC.

The CDR3, as DNA: TGTGCCAGCAGCTTAGCGGACAGGGGTTTAGAAGAAAAACTGTTTTTT. This encodes CASSLADRGLEEKLFF. This rearrangement joins TRBV7-9 to TRBJ1-4; 9 bases match TRBD1. CDR3 length: 16 residues. Trimming at V came to 0 bases and at J to 8 bases, leaving 7 bases not matched to a gene. Germline assignment: CDR1 SEHNR and CDR2 FQNEAQ (reference sequence).

As to this clone: Different DNA sequences within this sample yield the same CDR3. The genes are TRBV27 and TRBJ2-3; no reliable D call. V was shortened by 3 bases and J by 3 bases, with 4 bases between the two germline ends. Looked up from germline, CDR1 is MNHEY and CDR2 is SMNVEV (reference sequence). This CDR3 contains 12 residues. CDR3 sequence reads: CASSFSTDTQYF. As DNA, the CDR3 is TGTGCCAGCAGTTTTTCGACAGATACGCAGTATTTT.

J is TRBJ1-1 and V is TRBV6-5, with no clear D. Germline values: CDR1 MNHEY, CDR2 SVGAGI. The CDR3 consists of 12 residues. Trimming took 6 bases from V and 0 from J, leaving 5 bases between them. CDR3 bases: TGTGCCAGCAGCGCGGTGAACACTGAAGCTTTCTTT. Its translation is CASSAVNTEAFF.

This chain connects TRBV7-9 to TRBJ2-7; no reliable D call. Trimming stripped 5 bases from V and 6 bases from J, with 17 bases between. CDR1 is SEHNR, CDR2 FQNEAQ, per germline (reference sequence). This CDR3 is built from 14 residues. As DNA, the CDR3 is TGTGCCAGCAGCCTTGGCCGCGGCAGCACCGAGCAGTACTTC. It encodes CASSLGRGSTEQYF.

The CDR3 sequence is CASSDGRILGDTEAFF. CDR3 in DNA: TGTGCCAGCAGCGACGGACGGATCCTCGGGGACACTGAAGCTTTCTTT. V is TRBV9 and J is TRBJ1-1, with D hard to call. Looked up from germline, CDR1 is SGDLS and CDR2 is YYNGEE. The CDR3 is made up of 16 amino acids. V lost 3 bases and J lost 3, with 18 bases in between.

The rearrangement links TRBV29-1 to TRBJ2-1; TRBD2 aligns across 8 bases. Germline V CDR1 and CDR2: SQVTM, ANQGSEA. With V trimmed by 0 bases and J by 1 base, 8 bases remained unmatched. This CDR3 is 17 amino acids long. CDR3 residues: CSVEDTLAAVSYNEQFF. The CDR3 nucleotides are TGCAGCGTTGAAGATACACTAGCGGCGGTATCCTACAATGAGCAGTTCTTC.

The chain is built from TRBV28 and TRBJ2-7; 7 nucleotides align to TRBD2. Trimming took 6 bases from V and 2 from J; bases not matched to a gene: 16. CDR1 is MDHEN and CDR2 is SYDVKM in the germline V gene. This CDR3 is built from 17 residues. Here the CDR3 reads CASRIGPASGLPYEQYF. CDR3 nucleotides: TGTGCCAGCAGAATAGGGCCCGCTAGCGGATTACCCTACGAGCAGTACTTC.

The chain recombines TRBV19 with TRBJ2-1; 7 bases map to TRBD2. Unmatched junction bases numbered 12, after V lost 5 bases and J lost 2 bases. CDR3 length: 17 amino acids. Germline V lookup: CDR1 LNHDA, CDR2 SQIVND (reference sequence). The CDR3 DNA follows: TGTGCCAGTAGTTCCTCTCTAGCGGAGGGAACCTACAATGAGCAGTTCTTC. It specifies CASSSSLAEGTYNEQFF.

As concerns this clone: Distinct nucleotide sequences in the sample also encode this CDR3. The genes are TRBV4-3 and TRBJ2-7; TRBD1 aligns across 8 bases. CDR3 length: 15 amino acids. V lost 1 base and J lost 1; bases outside the gene matches: 3. Germline V gene lookup returns CDR1 LGHNA and CDR2 YSLEER. As DNA, the CDR3 is TGCGCCAGCAGCCAAGGACAGGGGCGTTCCTACGAGCAGTACTTC. Its protein product is CASSQGQGRSYEQYF.

The chain combines TRBV12-1 with TRBJ1-1. TRBV12-1 is termed a pseudogene. This CDR3 has 14 amino acids. CDR3 sequence (DNA): TGTGCCAGCAGCTCTGGGAGGGAGAACACTGAAGCTTTCTTT. Translating gives CASSSGRENTEAFF.